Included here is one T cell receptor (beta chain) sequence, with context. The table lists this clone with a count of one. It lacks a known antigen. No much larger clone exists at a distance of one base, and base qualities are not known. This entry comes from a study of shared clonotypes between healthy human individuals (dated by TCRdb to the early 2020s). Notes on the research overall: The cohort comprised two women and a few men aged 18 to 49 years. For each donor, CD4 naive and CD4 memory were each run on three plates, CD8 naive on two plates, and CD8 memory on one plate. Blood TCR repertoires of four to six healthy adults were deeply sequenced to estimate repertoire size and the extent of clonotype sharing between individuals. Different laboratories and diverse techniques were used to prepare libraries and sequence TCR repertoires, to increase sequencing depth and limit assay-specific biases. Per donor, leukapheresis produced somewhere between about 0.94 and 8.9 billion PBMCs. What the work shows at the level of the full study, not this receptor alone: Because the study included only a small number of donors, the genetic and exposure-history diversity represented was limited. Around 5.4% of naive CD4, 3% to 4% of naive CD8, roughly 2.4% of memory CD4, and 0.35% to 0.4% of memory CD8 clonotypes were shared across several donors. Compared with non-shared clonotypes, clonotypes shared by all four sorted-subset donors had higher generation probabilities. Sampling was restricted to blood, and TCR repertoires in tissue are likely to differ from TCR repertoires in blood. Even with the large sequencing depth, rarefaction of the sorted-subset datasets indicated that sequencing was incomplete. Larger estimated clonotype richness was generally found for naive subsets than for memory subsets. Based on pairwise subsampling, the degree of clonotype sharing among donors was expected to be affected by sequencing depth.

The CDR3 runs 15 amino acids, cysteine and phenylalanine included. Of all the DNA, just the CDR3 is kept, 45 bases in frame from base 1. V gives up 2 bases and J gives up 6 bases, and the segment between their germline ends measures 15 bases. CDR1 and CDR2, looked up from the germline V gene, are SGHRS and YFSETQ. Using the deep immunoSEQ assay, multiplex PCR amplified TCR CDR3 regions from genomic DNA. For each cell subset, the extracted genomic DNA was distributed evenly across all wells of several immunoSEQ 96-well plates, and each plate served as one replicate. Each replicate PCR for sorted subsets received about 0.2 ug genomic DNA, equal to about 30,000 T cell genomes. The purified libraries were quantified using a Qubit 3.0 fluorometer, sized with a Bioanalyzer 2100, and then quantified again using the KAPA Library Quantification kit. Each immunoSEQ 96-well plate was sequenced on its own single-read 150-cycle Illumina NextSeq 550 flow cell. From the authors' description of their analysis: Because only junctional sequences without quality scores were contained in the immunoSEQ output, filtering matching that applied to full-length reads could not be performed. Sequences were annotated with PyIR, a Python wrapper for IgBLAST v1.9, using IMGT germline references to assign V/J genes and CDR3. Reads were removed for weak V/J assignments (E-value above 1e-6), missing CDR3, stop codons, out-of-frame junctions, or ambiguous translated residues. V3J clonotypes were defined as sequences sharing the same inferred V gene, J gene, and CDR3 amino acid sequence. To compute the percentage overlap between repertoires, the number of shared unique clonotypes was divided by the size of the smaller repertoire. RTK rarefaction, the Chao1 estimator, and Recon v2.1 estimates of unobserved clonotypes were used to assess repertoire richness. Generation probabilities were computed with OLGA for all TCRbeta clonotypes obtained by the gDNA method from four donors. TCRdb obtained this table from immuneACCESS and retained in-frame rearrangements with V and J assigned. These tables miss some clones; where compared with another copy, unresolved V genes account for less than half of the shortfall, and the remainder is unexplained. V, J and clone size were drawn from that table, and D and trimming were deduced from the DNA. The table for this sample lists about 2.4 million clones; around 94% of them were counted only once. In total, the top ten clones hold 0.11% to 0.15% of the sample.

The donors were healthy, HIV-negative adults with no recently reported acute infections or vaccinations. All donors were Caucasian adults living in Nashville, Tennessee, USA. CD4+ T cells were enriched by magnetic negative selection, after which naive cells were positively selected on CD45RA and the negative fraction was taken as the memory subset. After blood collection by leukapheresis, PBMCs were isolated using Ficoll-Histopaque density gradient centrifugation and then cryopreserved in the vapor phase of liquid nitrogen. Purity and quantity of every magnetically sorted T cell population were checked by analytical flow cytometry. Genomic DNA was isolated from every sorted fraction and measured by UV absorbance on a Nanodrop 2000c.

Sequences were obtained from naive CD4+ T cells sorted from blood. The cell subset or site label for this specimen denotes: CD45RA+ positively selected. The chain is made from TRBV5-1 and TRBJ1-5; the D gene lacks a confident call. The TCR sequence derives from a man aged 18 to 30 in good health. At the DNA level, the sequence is TGCGCCAGCAGCTTAGCCGGTACCAACGGTCAGCCCCAGCATTTT. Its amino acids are CASSLAGTNGQPQHF.